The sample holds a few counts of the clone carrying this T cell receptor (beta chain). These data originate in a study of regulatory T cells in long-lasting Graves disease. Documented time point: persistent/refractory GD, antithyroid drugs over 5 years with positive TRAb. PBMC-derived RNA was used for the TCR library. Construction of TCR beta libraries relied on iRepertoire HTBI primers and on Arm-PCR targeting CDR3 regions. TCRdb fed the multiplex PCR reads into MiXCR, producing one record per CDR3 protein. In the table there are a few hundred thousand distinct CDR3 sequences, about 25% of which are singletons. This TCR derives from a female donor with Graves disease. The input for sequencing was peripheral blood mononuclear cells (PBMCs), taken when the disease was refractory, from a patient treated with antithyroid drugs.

The CDR3 here is CSASDLIRARIKTEYEQYF. DNA of the CDR3: TGCAGTGCTAGCGACTTGATTAGGGCACGAATTAAGACGGAATACGAGCAGTACTTC. The chain recombines TRBV20-1 with TRBJ2-7; D unclear. The V end lost 3 bases, the J end lost 4 bases, and 31 bases lay between the germline ends. The CDR3 length is 19 residues. Germline CDR1 DFQATT, CDR2 SNEGSKA (reference sequence).